This T cell receptor beta chain came from a study of T cell changes during pregnancy in multiple sclerosis. The table came from immunoSEQ multiplex PCR; TCRdb's copy has only in-frame clones and leaves some out. The table shows approximately 44,000 clones, with approximately 92% occurring only once. Germline V gene lookup returns CDR1 SGDLS and CDR2 YYNGEE. This CDR3 spans 14 amino acids. Trimming cost V 3 bases and J 0 bases, with 9 bases left between them. This receptor was taken from a female donor in good health, enrolled as a control in a pregnancy study. V and J are TRBV9 and TRBJ1-1; D remains ambiguous. The sequenced sample was CD4+ T cells from peripheral blood mononuclear cells, obtained in the second trimester of pregnancy. CDR3 nucleotides: TGTGCCAGCAGCGCCAGTGATATGAACACTGAAGCTTTCTTT. Encoded protein: CASSASDMNTEAFF.